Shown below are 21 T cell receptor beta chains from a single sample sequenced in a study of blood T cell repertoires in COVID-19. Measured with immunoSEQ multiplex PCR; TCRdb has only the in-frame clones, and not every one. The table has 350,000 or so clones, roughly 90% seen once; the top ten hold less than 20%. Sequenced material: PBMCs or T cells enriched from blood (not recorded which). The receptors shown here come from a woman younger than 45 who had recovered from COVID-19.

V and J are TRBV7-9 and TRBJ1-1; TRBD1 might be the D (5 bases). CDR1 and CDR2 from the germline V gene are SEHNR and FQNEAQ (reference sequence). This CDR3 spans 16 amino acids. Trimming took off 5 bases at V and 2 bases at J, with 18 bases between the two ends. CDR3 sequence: CASSLGVYGENTEAFF. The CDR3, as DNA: TGTGCCAGCAGCCTAGGGGTGTACGGGGAAAACACTGAAGCTTTCTTT. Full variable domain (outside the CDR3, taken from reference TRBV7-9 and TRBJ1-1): DTGVSQNPRHKITKRGQNVTFRCDPISEHNRLYWYRQTLGQGPEFLTYFQNEAQLEKSRLLSDRFSAERPKGSFSTLEIQRTEQGDSAMYLCASSLGVYGENTEAFFGQGTRLTVV.

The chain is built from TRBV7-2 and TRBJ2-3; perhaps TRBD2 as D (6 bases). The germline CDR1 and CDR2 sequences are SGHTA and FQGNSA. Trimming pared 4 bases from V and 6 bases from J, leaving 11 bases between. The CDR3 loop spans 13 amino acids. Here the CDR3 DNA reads TGTGCCAGCAGCTCGACTAGGGCGGATACGCAGTATTTT. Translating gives CASSSTRADTQYF.

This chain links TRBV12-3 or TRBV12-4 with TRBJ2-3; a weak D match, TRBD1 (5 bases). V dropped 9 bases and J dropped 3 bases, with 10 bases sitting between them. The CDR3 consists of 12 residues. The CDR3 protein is CASLRGTDTQYF. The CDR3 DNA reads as TGTGCCAGTTTAAGGGGAACAGATACGCAGTATTTT.

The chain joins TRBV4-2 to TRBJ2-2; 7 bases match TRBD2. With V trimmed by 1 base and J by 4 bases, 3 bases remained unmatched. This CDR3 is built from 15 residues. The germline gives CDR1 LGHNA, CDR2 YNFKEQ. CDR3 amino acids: CASSQAGRATGELFF. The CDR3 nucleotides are TGTGCCAGCAGCCAAGCGGGGAGGGCCACCGGGGAGCTGTTTTTT.

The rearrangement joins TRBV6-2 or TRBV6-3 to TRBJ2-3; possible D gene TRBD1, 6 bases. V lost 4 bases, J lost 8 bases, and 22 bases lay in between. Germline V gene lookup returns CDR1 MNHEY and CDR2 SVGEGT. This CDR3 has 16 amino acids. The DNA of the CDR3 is TGTGCCAGCAGTTCCCCAAGACAGGATACCGCAACTACGCAGTATTTT. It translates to CASSSPRQDTATTQYF.

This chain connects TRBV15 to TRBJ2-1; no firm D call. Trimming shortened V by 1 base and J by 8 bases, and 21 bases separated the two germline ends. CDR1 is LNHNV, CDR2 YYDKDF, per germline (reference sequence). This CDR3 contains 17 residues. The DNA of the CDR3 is TGTGCCACCAGCAGAGTAGTATGGAGAAAGAATCCGGATGAGCAGTTCTTC. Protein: CATSRVVWRKNPDEQFF.

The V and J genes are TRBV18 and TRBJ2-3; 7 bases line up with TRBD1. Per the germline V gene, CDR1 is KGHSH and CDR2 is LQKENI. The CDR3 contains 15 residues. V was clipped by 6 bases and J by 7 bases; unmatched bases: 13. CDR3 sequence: CASSRTGLGDYTQYF. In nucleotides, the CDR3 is TGTGCCAGCTCCCGGACAGGACTCGGCGACTATACGCAGTATTTT.

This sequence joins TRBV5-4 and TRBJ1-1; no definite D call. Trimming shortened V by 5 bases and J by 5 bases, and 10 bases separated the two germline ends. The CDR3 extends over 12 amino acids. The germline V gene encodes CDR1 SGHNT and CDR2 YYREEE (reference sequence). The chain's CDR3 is CASSPVGTEAFF. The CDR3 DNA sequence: TGTGCCAGCAGTCCGGTCGGTACTGAAGCTTTCTTT.

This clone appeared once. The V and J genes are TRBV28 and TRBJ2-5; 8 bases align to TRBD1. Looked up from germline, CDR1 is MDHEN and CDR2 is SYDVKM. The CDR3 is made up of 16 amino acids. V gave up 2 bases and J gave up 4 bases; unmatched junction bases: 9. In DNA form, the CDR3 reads TGTGCCAGCAGTTTAGCAGGGGGCGAGGTTCGAGAGACCCAGTACTTC. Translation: CASSLAGGEVRETQYF.

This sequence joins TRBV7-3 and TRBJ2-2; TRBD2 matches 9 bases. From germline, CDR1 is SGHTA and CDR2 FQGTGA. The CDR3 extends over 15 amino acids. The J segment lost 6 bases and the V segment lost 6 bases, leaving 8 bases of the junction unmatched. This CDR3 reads CASRPTGTSPGELFF. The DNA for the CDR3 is TGTGCCAGCAGGCCCACCGGGACTAGCCCCGGGGAGCTGTTTTTT.

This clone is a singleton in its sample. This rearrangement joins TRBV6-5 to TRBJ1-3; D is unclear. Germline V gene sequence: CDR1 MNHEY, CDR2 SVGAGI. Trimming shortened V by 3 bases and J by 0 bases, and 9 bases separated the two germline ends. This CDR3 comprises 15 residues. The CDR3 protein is CASSYSGSSGNTIYF. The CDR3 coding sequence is TGTGCCAGCAGTTATAGCGGCAGCTCTGGAAACACCATATATTTT.

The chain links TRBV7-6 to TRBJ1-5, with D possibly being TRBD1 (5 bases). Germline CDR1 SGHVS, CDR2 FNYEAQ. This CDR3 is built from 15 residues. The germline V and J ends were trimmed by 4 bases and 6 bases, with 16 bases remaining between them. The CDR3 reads CASSSDGGGSQPQHF. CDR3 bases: TGTGCCAGCAGCTCGGACGGGGGGGGTTCTCAGCCCCAGCATTTT.

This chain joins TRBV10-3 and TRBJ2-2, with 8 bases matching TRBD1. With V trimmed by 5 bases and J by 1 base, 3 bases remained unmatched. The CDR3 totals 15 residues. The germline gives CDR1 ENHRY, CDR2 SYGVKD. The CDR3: CAISSGTGNTGELFF. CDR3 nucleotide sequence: TGTGCCATCAGTTCCGGGACAGGGAACACCGGGGAGCTGTTTTTT.

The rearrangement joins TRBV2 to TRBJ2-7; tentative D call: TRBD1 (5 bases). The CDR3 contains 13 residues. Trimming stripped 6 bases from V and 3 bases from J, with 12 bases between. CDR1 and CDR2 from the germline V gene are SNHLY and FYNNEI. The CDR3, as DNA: TGTGCCAGCAGGTGGGGCAGAGACTACGAGCAGTACTTC. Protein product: CASRWGRDYEQYF.

For the CDR3, the DNA is TGTGCCATCAAAGAAGCGCCTCTTACCTACGAGCAGTACTTC. This sequence encodes CAIKEAPLTYEQYF. The V and J genes are TRBV10-3 and TRBJ2-7; no firm D call. CDR3 length: 14 amino acids. Germline CDR1 is ENHRY and CDR2 is SYGVKD. Trimming shortened V by 7 bases and J by 2 bases, and 15 bases separated the two germline ends.

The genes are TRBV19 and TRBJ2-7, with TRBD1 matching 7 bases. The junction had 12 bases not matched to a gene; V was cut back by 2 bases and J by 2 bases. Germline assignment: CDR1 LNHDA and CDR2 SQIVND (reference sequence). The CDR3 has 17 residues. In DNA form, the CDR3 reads TGTGCCAGTAGTATACGACACCCGGGACAGAATACCTACGAGCAGTACTTC. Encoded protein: CASSIRHPGQNTYEQYF.

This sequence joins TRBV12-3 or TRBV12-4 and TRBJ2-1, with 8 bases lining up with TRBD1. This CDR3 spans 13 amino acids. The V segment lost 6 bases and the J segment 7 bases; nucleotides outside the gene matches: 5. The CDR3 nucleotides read TGTGCCAGCAGGCAAACAGGGGGAAATGAGCAGTTCTTC. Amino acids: CASRQTGGNEQFF.

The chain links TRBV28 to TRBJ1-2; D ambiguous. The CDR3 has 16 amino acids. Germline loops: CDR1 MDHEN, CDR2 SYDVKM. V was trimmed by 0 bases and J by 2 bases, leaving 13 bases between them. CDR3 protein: CASSLWLGGQNYGYTF. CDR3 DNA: TGTGCCAGCAGTTTATGGTTAGGCGGGCAAAACTATGGCTACACCTTC.

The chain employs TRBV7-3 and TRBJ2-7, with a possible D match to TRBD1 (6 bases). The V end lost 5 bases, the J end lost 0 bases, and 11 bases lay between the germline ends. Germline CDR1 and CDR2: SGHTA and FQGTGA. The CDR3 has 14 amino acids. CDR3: CASSPTGYSYEQYF. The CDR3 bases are TGTGCCAGCAGCCCTACAGGGTACTCCTACGAGCAGTACTTC.

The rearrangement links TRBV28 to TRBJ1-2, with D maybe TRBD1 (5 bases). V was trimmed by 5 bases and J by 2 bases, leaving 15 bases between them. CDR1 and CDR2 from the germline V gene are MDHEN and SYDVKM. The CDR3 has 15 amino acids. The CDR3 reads CASSIRQPPNYGYTF. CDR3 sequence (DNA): TGTGCCAGCAGTATTAGACAGCCCCCCAACTATGGCTACACCTTC.

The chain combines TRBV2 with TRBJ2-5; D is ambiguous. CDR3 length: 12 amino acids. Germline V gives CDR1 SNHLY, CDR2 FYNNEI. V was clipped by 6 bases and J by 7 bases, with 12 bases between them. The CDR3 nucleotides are TGTGCCAGCAGGCCAGACTCGGGGACCCAGTACTTC. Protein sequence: CASRPDSGTQYF. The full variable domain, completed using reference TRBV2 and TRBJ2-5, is EPEVTQTPSHQVTQMGQEVILRCVPISNHLYFYWYRQILGQKVEFLVSFYNNEISEKSEIFDDQFSVERPDGSNFTLKIRSTKLEDSAMYFCASRPDSGTQYFGPGTRLLVL.